Following are 4 T cell receptor beta chains from one sample sequenced in a study of CD8 T cells in ankylosing spondylitis. A single record per CDR3 protein comes from TCRdb applying MiXCR to the 5' RACE reads. Among fewer than 350,000 distinct CDR3 sequences listed, under 14% were seen once. Input material: blood, either unsorted or a sorted T cell fraction (not recorded which). The receptors were gathered from a female donor with ankylosing spondylitis or in good health (not recorded which).

This clonotype was seen repeatedly, ten times or more. The chain employs TRBV7-9 and TRBJ1-3; 7 nucleotides agree with TRBD1. This CDR3 contains 14 residues. J was trimmed by 7 bases and V by 5 bases; bases with no gene match: 8. Germline V CDR1 and CDR2: SEHNR, FQNEAQ (reference sequence). The CDR3 DNA sequence: TGTGCCAGCAGCCCCAGGGGGTTGGCGAACACCATATATTTT. Translating it yields CASSPRGLANTIYF.

This clonotype was picked up a small number of times. The V gene is TRBV20-1, the J gene TRBJ2-2, with TRBD1 matching over 8 bases. Looked up from germline, CDR1 is DFQATT and CDR2 is SNEGSKA (reference sequence). CDR3 size: 17 residues. This CDR3 reads CCARDLTGAWDTGELFF. The CDR3 nucleotides are TGCTGCGCTAGAGACCTGACAGGGGCTTGGGACACCGGGGAGCTGTTTTTT.

The chain uses TRBV5-1 and TRBJ2-7, with a possible D match to TRBD2 (6 bases). V gave up 3 bases and J gave up 0 bases, with 19 bases separating them. The CDR3 is made up of 17 amino acids. Germline-derived CDR1 and CDR2 are SGHRS and YFSETQ. The CDR3 DNA reads as TGCGCCAGCAGCTGGGGGGTAGGCACCCGCACCTCCTACGAGCAGTACTTC. Translating gives CASSWGVGTRTSYEQYF.

At least ten counts were recorded for this clonotype. The V call is TRBV4-1, the J call TRBJ2-5; no reliable D call. Germline CDR1 is MGHRA and CDR2 is YSYEKL. Between the trimmed V and J ends, which lost 0 bases and 5 bases, there was a span of 10 bases. The CDR3 is made up of 14 amino acids. This CDR3 is CASSQEGARETQYF. The DNA of the CDR3 is TGCGCCAGCAGCCAAGAGGGCGCCAGGGAGACCCAGTACTTC.